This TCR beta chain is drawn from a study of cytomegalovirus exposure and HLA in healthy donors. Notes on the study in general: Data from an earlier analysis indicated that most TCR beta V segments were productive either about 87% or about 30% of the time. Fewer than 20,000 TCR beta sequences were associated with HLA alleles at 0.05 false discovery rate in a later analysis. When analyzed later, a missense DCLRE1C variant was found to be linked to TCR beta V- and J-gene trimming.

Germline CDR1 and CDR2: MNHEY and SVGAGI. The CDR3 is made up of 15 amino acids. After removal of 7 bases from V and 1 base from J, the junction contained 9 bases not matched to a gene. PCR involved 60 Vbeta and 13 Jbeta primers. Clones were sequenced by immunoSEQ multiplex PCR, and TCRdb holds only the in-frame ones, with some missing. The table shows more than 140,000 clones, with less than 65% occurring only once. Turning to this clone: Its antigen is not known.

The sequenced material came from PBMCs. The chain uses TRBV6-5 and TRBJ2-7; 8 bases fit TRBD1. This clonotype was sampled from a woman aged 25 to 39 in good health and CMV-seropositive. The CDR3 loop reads CASTLGTGGSYEQYF. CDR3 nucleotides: TGTGCCAGCACTCTAGGGACAGGTGGTTCCTACGAGCAGTACTTC.